A selection of T cell receptor beta chains follows, all from one sample in a study of blood T cell repertoires in COVID-19. The protocol was immunoSEQ multiplex PCR, while the TCRdb copy is restricted to in-frame clones and leaves out a portion. Among approximately 80,000 clones listed, roughly three quarters were seen once. Sequenced sample: peripheral blood. Source of these receptors: a man in his sixties or seventies with active or convalescent COVID-19. Both conserved end residues are part of each CDR3. Each record gives: V gene, clone size, D gene, J gene, CDR3 DNA, CDR3 protein. A D gene is named only where the DNA matches it firmly. Not all rows give a size; the values are once, few, many and, for expanded clones, a class.

>TRBV9|-|-|TRBJ1-2
TGTGCCAGCAGCCCAGGGTCCGCCGGGTATGGCTACACCTTC
CASSPGSAGYGYTF
>TRBV7-2|-|-|TRBJ2-6
TGTGCCAGCAGCTTTAACAGGGCCGGGGCCAACGTCCTGACTTTC
CASSFNRAGANVLTF
>TRBV30|-|-|TRBJ2-7
TGTGCCTGGAGTAAAACAGGAGAGACACAGTACTTC
CAWSKTGETQYF
>TRBV5-4|-|TRBD2|TRBJ2-1
TGTGCCAGCAGCTTGGGGCTAGCGGGGGGCTGGAATGAGCAGTTCTTC
CASSLGLAGGWNEQFF
>TRBV28|-|-|TRBJ1-6
TGTGCCAGCAGTTTAAAAGCGAGCTCCTATAATTCACCCCTCCACTTT
CASSLKASSYNSPLHF
>TRBV5-1|few|-|TRBJ1-1
TGCGCCAGCAGCTTTACAACGACTGAAGCTTTCTTT
CASSFTTTEAFF
>TRBV5-1|-|-|TRBJ1-1
TGCGCCAGCAGCTTGCAAGGGGCGATCACTGAAGCTTTCTTT
CASSLQGAITEAFF
>TRBV21-1|-|-|TRBJ1-5
TGTGCCAGCAGACCCACTCTTCAGGGAGGTAATCAGCCCCAGCATTTT
CASRPTLQGGNQPQHF
>TRBV19|-|-|TRBJ1-3
TGTGCCAGTAGTGACTCCAGCTCTGGAAACACCATATATTTT
CASSDSSSGNTIYF
>TRBV6-2/TRBV6-3|-|-|TRBJ1-2
TGTGCCAGCAGTTACGGCCAGGCTATTGATGGCTACACCTTC
CASSYGQAIDGYTF
>TRBV11-1|-|-|TRBJ2-2
TGTGCCAGCAGCTTAGAGCTGGTATCCGGGGAGCTGTTTTTT
CASSLELVSGELFF
>TRBV11-1|-|TRBD2|TRBJ2-1
TGTGCCAGCAGCCGCGCACTAGCGGGGGGTCTTAATGAGCAGTTCTTC
CASSRALAGGLNEQFF
>TRBV12-3/TRBV12-4|-|-|TRBJ1-6
TGTGCCAGCAGTCCCGGACGGGGACACCTCCACTTT
CASSPGRGHLHF
>TRBV2|-|-|TRBJ1-3
TGTGCCAGCAGTGAAAATAGCATGGTCTCTGGAAACACCATATATTTT
CASSENSMVSGNTIYF